This paragraph reports one TCR beta chain. The antigen is undetermined. The data stem from a study of beta chain features in type 1 diabetes. Study-wide results and limits: PCR might pick shorter templates more often, in the same way for patients and controls. When Type 1 diabetes patients were examined, their TCRB CDR3s proved moderately but significantly shorter in all four CD4+ subsets.

This CDR3 comprises 17 residues. Trimming removed 4 bases from V and 4 bases from J, with 22 bases in between. Germline loops: CDR1 LGHNA, CDR2 YNFKEQ. The investigators reverse transcribed all of the isolated RNA, so they sequenced expressed TCRB transcripts. The repertoire was sequenced with immunoSEQ multiplex PCR; TCRdb's copy has only in-frame clones and lacks some. The sample carries 300,000 to 350,000 clones, roughly a tenth recorded once. Sequencing was carried out using central memory CD4+ T cells from blood. V usage is TRBV4-2 and J usage is TRBJ2-5, with D possibly TRBD2 on 6 matching bases. This TCR was sampled from a man between 25 and 39 years old with type 1 diabetes. CDR3 sequence (DNA): TGTGCCAGCAGCCTCTCGGAAGGCAGGTTGGGGGGAGAGACCCAGTACTTC. This translates into CASSLSEGRLGGETQYF.